Listed below are T cell receptor beta chains from one sample, sequenced in a study of cytomegalovirus exposure and HLA in healthy donors. The table came from immunoSEQ multiplex PCR; TCRdb's copy has only in-frame clones and leaves some out. The listing records 150,000 to 200,000 clones. Sequencing input: PBMCs. Receptor source: a woman in her sixties or seventies in good health and CMV-seronegative. CDR3s include the opening cysteine and the closing phenylalanine or tryptophan. D genes are given only for firm matches.

cdr3_length: 17; j_call: TRBJ1-2; d_call: TRBD1; v_call: TRBV19; cdr3_aa: CASSIVPRQGGDYGYTF; cdr3_nt: TGTGCCAGTAGTATAGTCCCTCGACAGGGGGGTGACTATGGCTACACCTTC
cdr3_length: 15; j_call: TRBJ1-3; d_call: NA; v_call: TRBV9; cdr3_aa: CASSEQGVTGNTIYF; cdr3_nt: TGTGCCAGCAGCGAACAGGGAGTCACTGGAAACACCATATATTTT
cdr3_length: 16; j_call: TRBJ2-2; d_call: NA; v_call: TRBV11-2; cdr3_aa: CASSLAGQGRGRELFF; cdr3_nt: TGTGCCAGCAGCTTAGCCGGGCAGGGTAGAGGCCGGGAGCTGTTTTTT
cdr3_length: 15; j_call: TRBJ1-6; d_call: TRBD1; v_call: TRBV6-5; cdr3_aa: CASGDRDPYNSPLHF; cdr3_nt: TGTGCCAGCGGGGACAGGGACCCCTATAATTCACCCCTCCACTTT
cdr3_length: 14; j_call: TRBJ2-5; d_call: NA; v_call: TRBV19; cdr3_aa: CASSMIGAMETQYF; cdr3_nt: TGTGCCAGTAGTATGATTGGGGCCATGGAGACCCAGTACTTC
cdr3_length: 15; j_call: TRBJ1-1; d_call: TRBD1; v_call: TRBV7-8; cdr3_aa: CASSLVKGARTEAFF; cdr3_nt: TGTGCCAGCAGCTTAGTCAAGGGGGCGAGGACTGAAGCTTTCTTT
cdr3_length: 15; j_call: TRBJ2-7; d_call: NA; v_call: TRBV2; cdr3_aa: CASSKSRGGPYEQYF; cdr3_nt: TGTGCCAGCAGTAAGTCCAGGGGCGGGCCCTACGAGCAGTACTTC
cdr3_length: 15; j_call: TRBJ2-3; d_call: TRBD1; v_call: TRBV7-8; cdr3_aa: CASSNRTGRPDTQYF; cdr3_nt: TGTGCCAGCAGCAACCGGACAGGGAGGCCCGATACGCAGTATTTT
cdr3_length: 15; j_call: TRBJ1-2; d_call: TRBD1; v_call: TRBV9; cdr3_aa: CASSVDDRGNYGYTF; cdr3_nt: TGTGCCAGCAGCGTAGATGACAGGGGAAACTATGGCTACACCTTC
cdr3_length: 14; j_call: TRBJ2-7; d_call: NA; v_call: TRBV7-2; cdr3_aa: CASSLQGYKYEQYF; cdr3_nt: TGTGCCAGCAGCTTACAGGGTTATAAGTACGAGCAGTACTTC
cdr3_length: 15; j_call: TRBJ1-1; d_call: TRBD1; v_call: TRBV11-1; cdr3_aa: CASSSRTGRNTEAFF; cdr3_nt: TGTGCCAGCAGCTCCCGGACAGGCCGCAACACTGAAGCTTTCTTT
cdr3_length: 15; j_call: TRBJ1-1; d_call: NA; v_call: TRBV7-9; cdr3_aa: CASSTRLSENTEAFF; cdr3_nt: TGTGCCAGCAGCACTCGGTTGAGCGAGAACACTGAAGCTTTCTTT
cdr3_length: 14; j_call: TRBJ1-5; d_call: TRBD1; v_call: TRBV19; cdr3_aa: CASSFGQVDQPQHF; cdr3_nt: TGTGCCAGTAGTTTTGGACAGGTCGATCAGCCCCAGCATTTT
cdr3_length: 14; j_call: TRBJ1-4; d_call: TRBD1; v_call: TRBV19; cdr3_aa: CASSADRVREKLFF; cdr3_nt: TGTGCCAGTAGTGCCGACAGGGTTCGTGAAAAACTGTTTTTT
cdr3_length: 16; j_call: TRBJ2-7; d_call: TRBD2; v_call: TRBV4-1; cdr3_aa: CASSQTAGVLVYEQYF; cdr3_nt: TGCGCCAGCAGCCAAACAGCGGGAGTTCTGGTCTACGAGCAGTACTTC
cdr3_length: 19; j_call: TRBJ2-4; d_call: NA; v_call: TRBV10-3; cdr3_aa: CAISEGQHLAQGAKNIQYF; cdr3_nt: TGTGCCATCAGTGAGGGACAGCATCTAGCCCAGGGGGCCAAAAACATTCAGTACTTC
cdr3_length: 14; j_call: TRBJ1-1; d_call: NA; v_call: TRBV6-5; cdr3_aa: CASSPPGPNTEAFF; cdr3_nt: TGTGCCAGCAGCCCGCCAGGGCCCAACACTGAAGCTTTCTTT
cdr3_length: 16; j_call: TRBJ2-3; d_call: TRBD1; v_call: TRBV15; cdr3_aa: CATSSPGTGGTDTQYF; cdr3_nt: TGTGCCACCAGCAGTCCGGGGACAGGAGGCACAGATACGCAGTATTTT
cdr3_length: 14; j_call: TRBJ1-1; d_call: NA; v_call: TRBV9; cdr3_aa: CASSVGGMGTEAFF; cdr3_nt: TGTGCCAGCAGCGTAGGCGGGATGGGCACTGAAGCTTTCTTT
cdr3_length: 15; j_call: TRBJ2-3; d_call: TRBD1; v_call: TRBV7-8; cdr3_aa: CASSMDRRGTDTQYF; cdr3_nt: TGTGCCAGCAGCATGGACAGGAGAGGCACAGATACGCAGTATTTT
cdr3_length: 15; j_call: TRBJ2-7; d_call: TRBD1; v_call: TRBV19; cdr3_aa: CASSGRGQRGYEQYF; cdr3_nt: TGTGCCAGTAGTGGCCGGGGACAGAGGGGCTACGAGCAGTACTTC
cdr3_length: 15; j_call: TRBJ2-6; d_call: NA; v_call: TRBV5-8; cdr3_aa: CASSLAGVGANVLTF; cdr3_nt: TGTGCCAGCAGCTTGGCAGGGGTAGGGGCCAACGTCCTGACTTTC
cdr3_length: 16; j_call: TRBJ1-1; d_call: NA; v_call: TRBV27; cdr3_aa: CASSLKGDGLGTEAFF; cdr3_nt: TGTGCCAGCAGCTTAAAAGGGGATGGATTGGGCACTGAAGCTTTCTTT
cdr3_length: 13; j_call: TRBJ2-6; d_call: NA; v_call: TRBV30; cdr3_aa: CAWSVRGTGVLTF; cdr3_nt: TGTGCCTGGAGTGTACGGGGGACGGGCGTCCTGACTTTC
cdr3_length: 17; j_call: TRBJ1-4; d_call: NA; v_call: TRBV2; cdr3_aa: CASSEALPGRTNEKLFF; cdr3_nt: TGTGCCAGCAGTGAAGCGCTCCCAGGGCGAACTAATGAAAAACTGTTTTTT
cdr3_length: 16; j_call: TRBJ1-4; d_call: NA; v_call: TRBV6-5; cdr3_aa: CASSYSSGATNEKLFF; cdr3_nt: TGTGCCAGCAGTTACTCGTCAGGGGCAACTAATGAAAAACTGTTTTTT
cdr3_length: 16; j_call: TRBJ2-2; d_call: TRBD2; v_call: TRBV19; cdr3_aa: CASSKAGVRGTGELFF; cdr3_nt: TGTGCCAGTTCTAAAGCGGGAGTAAGGGGCACCGGGGAGCTGTTTTTT
cdr3_length: 16; j_call: TRBJ2-7; d_call: TRBD2; v_call: TRBV5-5; cdr3_aa: CASSPGGAAGAHEQYF; cdr3_nt: TGTGCCAGCAGCCCGGGAGGGGCAGCGGGAGCCCACGAGCAGTACTTC
cdr3_length: 14; j_call: TRBJ1-5; d_call: TRBD1; v_call: TRBV5-1; cdr3_aa: CASSPGTGRQPQHF; cdr3_nt: TGCGCCAGCAGCCCCGGGACAGGCAGGCAGCCCCAGCATTTT
cdr3_length: 14; j_call: TRBJ1-4; d_call: NA; v_call: TRBV5-5; cdr3_aa: CASSLVGVNEKLFF; cdr3_nt: TGTGCCAGCAGCTTGGTTGGAGTTAATGAAAAACTGTTTTTT
cdr3_length: 15; j_call: TRBJ2-2; d_call: TRBD1; v_call: TRBV5-4; cdr3_aa: CASSPRQGDTGELFF; cdr3_nt: TGTGCCAGCAGCCCGCGACAGGGGGACACCGGGGAGCTGTTTTTT
cdr3_length: 13; j_call: TRBJ1-5; d_call: NA; v_call: TRBV19; cdr3_aa: CASRDRWYQPQHF; cdr3_nt: TGTGCCAGTAGGGACAGATGGTATCAGCCCCAGCATTTT
cdr3_length: 14; j_call: TRBJ1-5; d_call: NA; v_call: TRBV5-1; cdr3_aa: CASSLEGYNQPQHF; cdr3_nt: TGCGCCAGCAGCTTGGAGGGGTACAATCAGCCCCAGCATTTT
cdr3_length: 13; j_call: TRBJ1-2; d_call: TRBD1; v_call: TRBV5-1; cdr3_aa: CASSIRQGEGYTF; cdr3_nt: TGCGCCAGCAGCATAAGACAGGGGGAGGGCTACACCTTC
cdr3_length: 12; j_call: TRBJ2-7; d_call: TRBD1; v_call: TRBV10-3; cdr3_aa: CAIGQVHYEQYF; cdr3_nt: TGTGCCATCGGACAGGTGCACTACGAGCAGTACTTC
cdr3_length: 15; j_call: TRBJ2-7; d_call: TRBD1; v_call: TRBV7-9; cdr3_aa: CASSPRTRQGHEQYF; cdr3_nt: TGTGCCAGCAGTCCTAGAACTCGACAGGGACACGAGCAGTACTTC
cdr3_length: 11; j_call: TRBJ2-1; d_call: TRBD1; v_call: TRBV30; cdr3_aa: CAWRGDREQFF; cdr3_nt: TGTGCCTGGAGGGGGGACAGGGAGCAGTTCTTC
cdr3_length: 16; j_call: TRBJ2-1; d_call: NA; v_call: TRBV5-4; cdr3_aa: CASSPPRPGAYNEQFF; cdr3_nt: TGTGCCAGCAGCCCACCGAGGCCAGGGGCCTACAATGAGCAGTTCTTC
cdr3_length: 16; j_call: TRBJ2-3; d_call: NA; v_call: TRBV7-3; cdr3_aa: CASSLLLAGTPNTQYF; cdr3_nt: TGTGCCAGCAGCTTACTACTGGCCGGGACACCCAATACGCAGTATTTT
cdr3_length: 13; j_call: TRBJ1-5; d_call: NA; v_call: TRBV7-3; cdr3_aa: CASSYRAGQPQHF; cdr3_nt: TGTGCCAGCAGCTACAGGGCGGGTCAGCCCCAGCATTTT
cdr3_length: 13; j_call: TRBJ2-7; d_call: NA; v_call: TRBV9; cdr3_aa: CASSRGGSGEQYF; cdr3_nt: TGTGCCAGCAGTAGGGGGGGATCGGGCGAGCAGTACTTC
cdr3_length: 16; j_call: TRBJ1-4; d_call: NA; v_call: TRBV7-2; cdr3_aa: CASNPSGGAIEEKLFF; cdr3_nt: TGTGCCAGCAACCCGTCTGGGGGCGCGATAGAGGAAAAACTGTTTTTT
cdr3_length: 16; j_call: TRBJ1-4; d_call: TRBD1; v_call: TRBV2; cdr3_aa: CASSADRPATNEKLFF; cdr3_nt: TGTGCCAGCAGCGCGGACAGGCCCGCGACTAATGAAAAACTGTTTTTT
cdr3_length: 13; j_call: TRBJ1-5; d_call: TRBD1; v_call: TRBV2; cdr3_aa: CASSTGGFGPQHF; cdr3_nt: TGTGCCAGCTCCACAGGGGGCTTTGGGCCCCAGCATTTT
cdr3_length: 15; j_call: TRBJ2-2; d_call: TRBD1; v_call: TRBV5-1; cdr3_aa: CASFVGTGDTGELFF; cdr3_nt: TGCGCCAGCTTCGTAGGGACAGGGGACACCGGGGAGCTGTTTTTT
cdr3_length: 16; j_call: TRBJ2-7; d_call: TRBD2; v_call: TRBV18; cdr3_aa: CASSRQLAGYSYEQYF; cdr3_nt: TGTGCCAGCTCACGACAACTAGCGGGGTACTCCTACGAGCAGTACTTC